This entry describes one T cell receptor (beta chain). This sample was included in a study of control samples from healthy donors and cancer patients. Clones were sequenced by immunoSEQ multiplex PCR, and TCRdb holds only the in-frame ones, with some missing. The sample lists tens of thousands of clones, 70% to 90% occurring once. The receptor was derived from a man aged 45 to 65 in good health. The source material was blood.

Here the CDR3 reads CASSDSGGITDTQYF. The CDR3, as DNA: TGTGCCAGCAGTGACTCGGGGGGGATCACAGATACGCAGTATTTT. The chain has TRBV25-1 and TRBJ2-3; 8 bases agree with TRBD2. The CDR3 has 15 residues. The germline V gene encodes CDR1 MGHDK and CDR2 SYGVNS. The V segment lost 3 bases and the J segment 2 bases; nucleotides outside the gene matches: 4.